The next 22 T cell receptor beta chains were all read from a single sample in a study of identical twins. TCRdb analysed the 5' RACE reads with MiXCR anew, one entry per CDR3 protein. The sample yields 700,000 or so distinct CDR3 sequences, 8.6% seen once. A further study also used this sample, focusing on yellow fever vaccine responses in identical twins.

Sequences were obtained from PBMCs. The receptors come from a woman between 18 and 29 years old in good health.

This chain joins TRBV11-2 and TRBJ2-3, with D perhaps matching TRBD1 (6 bases). Per germline, CDR1 SGHAT and CDR2 FQNNGV. This CDR3 is built from 16 residues. V gave up 1 base and J gave up 6 bases, with 17 bases separating them. The CDR3 region has the DNA TGTGCCAGCAGCTTAGTTCGGACAGCCCATGGGGATACGCAGTATTTT. It encodes CASSLVRTAHGDTQYF.

This clonotype was seen many times. The chain employs TRBV11-2 and TRBJ2-3; 12 bases align to TRBD2. CDR1 SGHAT and CDR2 FQNNGV come from the germline V gene. CDR3 length: 17 amino acids. V was clipped by 3 bases and J by 2 bases; unmatched bases: 6. The DNA of the CDR3 is TGTGCCAGCAGCTTCCCCAGGACTAGCGGGAACACAGATACGCAGTATTTT. Translated: CASSFPRTSGNTDTQYF.

This clonotype was counted only a few times. This chain's CDR3 is CASSLGRWKREEPHEQYF. DNA of the CDR3: TGTGCCAGCAGCTTAGGGCGGTGGAAGCGGGAGGAACCCCACGAGCAGTACTTC. This chain links TRBV7-2 with TRBJ2-7, with 9 bases identical to TRBD2. The CDR3 contains 18 residues. V lost 1 base to trimming and J lost 5 bases; unmatched junction nucleotides: 15. Germline V gene lookup returns CDR1 SGHTA and CDR2 FQGNSA.

The rearrangement joins TRBV6-2 or TRBV6-3 to TRBJ2-6, with D unclear. Trimming cost V 4 bases and J 2 bases, with 6 bases left between them. CDR3 length equals 14 residues. Per germline, CDR1 MNHEY and CDR2 SVGEGT. Here the CDR3 DNA reads TGTGCCAGCAGTTCTCAAGCTGGGGCCAACGTCCTGACTTTC. Amino acids: CASSSQAGANVLTF.

This clonotype has more than one count but fewer than ten. The CDR3 protein is CSARKVVGYEQYF. CDR3 in DNA: TGCAGTGCTAGAAAAGTCGTAGGCTACGAGCAGTACTTC. J is TRBJ2-7 and V is TRBV20-1; D is unclear. This CDR3 has 13 residues. Germline V gene sequence: CDR1 DFQATT, CDR2 SNEGSKA (reference sequence). The ends were cut back, 2 bases at V and 3 bases at J, with 11 bases in the middle.

V is TRBV19 and J is TRBJ2-7; unclear D gene. CDR1 is LNHDA, CDR2 SQIVND, per germline (reference sequence). The CDR3 contains 13 residues. With 3 bases removed from V and 6 bases from J, the gap between germline ends came to 12 bases. The CDR3 region is CASSILTMGEQYF. Written as DNA, the CDR3 is TGTGCCAGTAGTATTCTTACAATGGGCGAGCAGTACTTC.

V gene TRBV29-1 combines with J gene TRBJ2-5, with D uncertain. This CDR3 region has 13 residues. Trimming cost V 2 bases and J 5 bases, with 12 bases left between them. Germline V lookup: CDR1 SQVTM, CDR2 ANQGSEA. In nucleotides, the CDR3 is TGCAGCGTTGAACGGCTGGCTGATGAGACCCAGTACTTC. Residues: CSVERLADETQYF.

In its sample, this clonotype was seen a few times. The V and J genes are TRBV2 and TRBJ1-1; no definite D call. This CDR3 is built from 13 residues. CDR1 is SNHLY and CDR2 is FYNNEI in the germline V gene. Between the trimmed V and J ends, which lost 1 base and 0 bases, there was a span of 3 bases. DNA of the CDR3: TGTGCCAGCAGTGAAGATCTGAACACTGAAGCTTTCTTT. Its translation is CASSEDLNTEAFF.

This clonotype was found a few times. The chain uses TRBV5-6 and TRBJ1-1, with TRBD1 identical over 8 bases. Per the germline V gene, CDR1 is SGHDT and CDR2 is YYEEEE. This CDR3 contains 14 residues. After removal of 1 base from V and 6 bases from J, the junction contained 5 bases not matched to a gene. The CDR3 coding sequence is TGTGCCAGCAGCTTGTTGGACAGGGAGGCTGAAGCTTTCTTT. This codes for CASSLLDREAEAFF.

The chain links TRBV27 to TRBJ2-1; possibly TRBD2 for D (6 bases). Germline V gene lookup returns CDR1 MNHEY and CDR2 SMNVEV (reference sequence). The V end lost 0 bases, the J end lost 9 bases, and 18 bases lay between the germline ends. The CDR3 loop spans 16 amino acids. The CDR3 loop is CASSLSSAGRFGEQFF. The DNA of the CDR3 is TGTGCCAGCAGTTTATCGTCTGCGGGGAGATTCGGTGAGCAGTTCTTC.

This clonotype was picked up a small number of times. The chain uses TRBV4-3 and TRBJ2-7; tentative D call: TRBD2 (5 bases). CDR3 length: 14 amino acids. Germline CDR1 LGHNA, CDR2 YSLEER. V was shortened by 0 bases and J by 5 bases, with 11 bases between the two germline ends. The CDR3 region is CASSQERTGNEQYF. The CDR3 DNA is TGCGCCAGCAGCCAAGAACGGACTGGCAACGAGCAGTACTTC.

This clonotype was seen many times. The J gene is TRBJ2-1, the V gene TRBV6-2 or TRBV6-3, with TRBD2 matching over 10 bases. Germline CDR1 MNHEY, CDR2 SVGEGT. The CDR3 has 14 residues. The V and J ends lost 0 bases and 9 bases, in that order; junction bases with no gene match: 2. The CDR3 region has the DNA TGTGCCAGCAGTTACTCCCTAGCGGGAGCTGAGCAGTTCTTC. Amino acids: CASSYSLAGAEQFF.

The gene calls are TRBV7-9 and TRBJ2-1; unclear D gene. V gave up 8 bases and J gave up 2 bases, with 19 bases separating them. Per germline, CDR1 SEHNR and CDR2 FQNEAQ (reference sequence). The length of the CDR3 is 16 residues. The CDR3 DNA is TGTGCCAGCGCTCAACCTCCCGGGTTGACCTACAATGAGCAGTTCTTC. It codes for CASAQPPGLTYNEQFF.

This clonotype was detected only once. The rearrangement joins TRBV6-1 to TRBJ2-1; 9 nucleotides align to TRBD1. This CDR3 region has 16 residues. The trim removed 6 bases at V and 8 bases at J, leaving 14 bases unmatched. Germline assignment: CDR1 MNHNS and CDR2 SASEGT. The CDR3 DNA follows: TGTGCCAGCAGGGGACAGGGCCGCGCTAGGTGGGATGAGCAGTTCTTC. It codes for CASRGQGRARWDEQFF.

As regards this clonotype: Relative to the germline gene, one junction end is altered; a read error may explain this. The chain links TRBV28 to TRBJ2-2; maybe TRBD2 (5 bases). Germline V lookup: CDR1 MDHEN, CDR2 SYDVKM. The CDR3 spans 15 residues. The CDR3 nucleotides are TGTGCCAGCAGTCCCGTAGGAGCGAACACCGGGGAGCTGATTTTT. Amino acid sequence: CASSPVGANTGELIF.

This clonotype has just a few counts. The J gene is TRBJ1-5, the V gene TRBV29-1, with TRBD1 identical over 9 bases. The germline V gene has CDR1 SQVTM and CDR2 ANQGSEA. The CDR3 has 14 amino acids. The ends lost 6 bases at V and 3 bases at J; junction bases unmatched: 6. CDR3 amino acids: CSVGTGTNNQPQHF. As DNA, the CDR3 is TGCAGCGTAGGGACAGGGACTAACAATCAGCCCCAGCATTTT. Full variable domain (missing parts from reference TRBV29-1 and TRBJ1-5): SAVISQKPSRDICQRGTSLTIQCQVDSQVTMMFWYRQQPGQSLTLIATANQGSEATYESGFVIDKFPISRPNLTFSTLTVSNMSPEDSSIYLCSVGTGTNNQPQHFGDGTRLSIL.

This clonotype was observed a few times. CDR3 nucleotides: TGTGCCAGCAGCTTCGCCGCTGTCACAGATACGCAGTATTTT. The encoded protein is CASSFAAVTDTQYF. The J gene is TRBJ2-3, the V gene TRBV11-2, with unresolved D. Deletions cut 3 bases from V and 2 bases from J, with 9 bases between. The CDR3 totals 14 residues. CDR1 is SGHAT, CDR2 FQNNGV, per germline.

This clonotype was picked up many times. V usage is TRBV7-3 and J usage is TRBJ2-5; D is undetermined. CDR3 length: 12 residues. Germline CDR1 reads SGHTA; CDR2 reads FQGTGA. With 4 bases removed from V and 2 bases from J, the gap between germline ends came to 5 bases. The CDR3, as DNA: TGTGCCAGCAGCTCCGATCAAGAGACCCAGTACTTC. Residues: CASSSDQETQYF. Drawing the rest from reference TRBV7-3 and TRBJ2-5, the complete variable domain is GAGVSQTPSNKVTEKGKYVELRCDPISGHTALYWYRQSLGQGPEFLIYFQGTGAADDSGLPNDRFFAVRPEGSVSTLKIQRTERGDSAVYLCASSSDQETQYFGPGTRLLVL.

This clonotype was observed a handful of times. The V call is TRBV20-1, the J call TRBJ2-1; D uncertain. The length of the CDR3 is 11 residues. Germline V gives CDR1 DFQATT, CDR2 SNEGSKA (reference sequence). Deletions cut 5 bases from V and 7 bases from J, with 9 bases between. CDR3 amino acids: CSAPTTNEQFF. For the CDR3, the DNA is TGCAGTGCTCCGACAACGAATGAGCAGTTCTTC.

The chain couples TRBV11-1 to TRBJ2-1; 12 nucleotides line up with TRBD2. V gave up 2 bases and J gave up 7 bases; unmatched junction bases: 12. This CDR3 spans 18 amino acids. Germline lookup yields CDR1 SGHAT and CDR2 FQDESV (reference sequence). The CDR3 sequence: CASSLRVGRLAGENEQFF. The CDR3 bases are TGTGCCAGCAGCTTAAGAGTTGGGAGACTAGCGGGAGAAAATGAGCAGTTCTTC.

The V and J genes are TRBV20-1 and TRBJ2-1, with D possibly being TRBD2 (6 bases). CDR3 size: 18 residues. Trimming took off 0 bases at V and 0 bases at J, with 18 bases between the two ends. Per germline, CDR1 DFQATT and CDR2 SNEGSKA (reference sequence). The CDR3 DNA reads TGCAGTGCTAGAGACCCCCGGGACTCACCTTTCTCCTACAATGAGCAGTTCTTC. Its protein is CSARDPRDSPFSYNEQFF.

This clonotype was recorded a few times. The V gene is TRBV6-1, the J gene TRBJ2-1; 7 bases match TRBD2. The CDR3 is 17 amino acids. The V and J ends lost 2 bases and 5 bases, in that order; junction bases with no gene match: 12. Germline CDR1 is MNHNS and CDR2 is SASEGT. The CDR3 DNA sequence: TGTGCCAGCAGTGAATTAATTGGGAGGGGCCACCACAATGAGCAGTTCTTC. It codes for CASSELIGRGHHNEQFF.